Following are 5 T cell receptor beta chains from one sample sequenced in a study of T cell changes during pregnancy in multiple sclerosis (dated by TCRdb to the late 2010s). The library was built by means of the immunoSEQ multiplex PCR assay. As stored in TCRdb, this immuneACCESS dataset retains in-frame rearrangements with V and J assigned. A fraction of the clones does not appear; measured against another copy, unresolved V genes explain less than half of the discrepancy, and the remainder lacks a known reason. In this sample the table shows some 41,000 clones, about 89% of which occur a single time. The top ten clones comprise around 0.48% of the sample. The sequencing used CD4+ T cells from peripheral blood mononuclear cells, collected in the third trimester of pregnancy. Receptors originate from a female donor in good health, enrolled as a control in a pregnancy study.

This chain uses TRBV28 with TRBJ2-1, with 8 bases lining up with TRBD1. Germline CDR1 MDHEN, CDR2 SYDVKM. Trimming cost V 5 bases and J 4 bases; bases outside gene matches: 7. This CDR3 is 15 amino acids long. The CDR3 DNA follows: TGTGCCAGCAGTCCGGTGGACAGGGCTTACAATGAGCAGTTCTTC. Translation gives CASSPVDRAYNEQFF.

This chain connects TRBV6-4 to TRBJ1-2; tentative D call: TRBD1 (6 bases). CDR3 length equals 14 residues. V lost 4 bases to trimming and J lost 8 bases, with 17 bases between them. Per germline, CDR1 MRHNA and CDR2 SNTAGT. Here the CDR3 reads CASSANSGAKGYTF. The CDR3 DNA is TGTGCCAGCAGTGCGAATTCAGGGGCCAAGGGCTACACCTTC.

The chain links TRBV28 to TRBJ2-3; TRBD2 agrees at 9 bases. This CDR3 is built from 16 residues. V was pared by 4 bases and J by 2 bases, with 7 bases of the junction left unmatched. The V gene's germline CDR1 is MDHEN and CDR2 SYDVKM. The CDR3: CASSSLIAGVTDTQYF. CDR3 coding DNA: TGTGCCAGCAGTTCCCTAATAGCGGGAGTCACAGATACGCAGTATTTT.

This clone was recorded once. The CDR3 sequence is CASRTTGGSHGELFF. CDR3 sequence (DNA): TGTGCCAGCAGAACTACAGGGGGTTCTCACGGGGAGCTGTTTTTT. The J gene is TRBJ2-2, the V gene TRBV27, with 8 bases fitting TRBD1. Germline V gene sequence: CDR1 MNHEY, CDR2 SMNVEV (reference sequence). There are 15 residues in the CDR3. V lost 6 bases to trimming and J lost 7 bases; unmatched junction nucleotides: 10.

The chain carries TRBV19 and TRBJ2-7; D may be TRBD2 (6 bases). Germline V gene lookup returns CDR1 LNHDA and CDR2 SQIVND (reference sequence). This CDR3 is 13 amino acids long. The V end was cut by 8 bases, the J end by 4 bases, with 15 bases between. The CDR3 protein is CASAVGSYYEQYF. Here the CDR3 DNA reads TGTGCCAGTGCTGTCGGGAGTTATTACGAGCAGTACTTC.